Listed here is a single T cell receptor (beta chain). Germline V CDR1 and CDR2: LGHNA, YNFKEQ. The CDR3 covers 14 residues. Deletions cut 2 bases from V and 2 bases from J, with 9 bases between. Treatment defined: over 15 received Ad26.COV2.S at low or high dose, single or two shots; 5 received placebo; per-sample allocation not given. All samples were drawn on day 63, counting from the first vaccine or placebo injection. Donation was by an adult aged 18-55 years who was in Boston. The entry originates in a study of Ad26.COV2.S vaccination and SARS-CoV-2 variants. Profiling relied on immunoSEQ multiplex PCR, and the TCRdb table lists in-frame clones only, not all of them. This sample has about 460,000 clones; nearly 90% occur once, and the top ten carry about 1.5%.

This TCR was recovered from a person aged 18-65 years who received the Ad26.COV2.S COVID-19 vaccine or a placebo. Material: peripheral blood, obtained in a trial of Ad26.COV2.S vaccine versus placebo. The chain joins TRBV4-2 to TRBJ2-5; a possible D gene is TRBD2 (6 bases). The DNA of the CDR3 is TGTGCCAGCAGCCAATATAGCGGTCAAGAGACCCAGTACTTC. Amino acid sequence: CASSQYSGQETQYF.